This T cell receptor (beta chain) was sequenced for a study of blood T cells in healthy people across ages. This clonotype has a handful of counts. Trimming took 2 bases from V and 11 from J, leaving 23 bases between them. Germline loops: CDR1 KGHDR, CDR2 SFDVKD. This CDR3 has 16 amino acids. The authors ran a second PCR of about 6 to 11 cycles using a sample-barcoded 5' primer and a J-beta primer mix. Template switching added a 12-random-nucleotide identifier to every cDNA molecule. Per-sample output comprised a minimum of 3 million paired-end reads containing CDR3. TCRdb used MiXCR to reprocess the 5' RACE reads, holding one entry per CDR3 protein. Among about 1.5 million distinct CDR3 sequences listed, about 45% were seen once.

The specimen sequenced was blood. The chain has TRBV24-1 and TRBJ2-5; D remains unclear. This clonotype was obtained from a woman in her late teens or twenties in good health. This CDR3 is CATSDSGGLATSEQYF. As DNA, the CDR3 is TGTGCCACCAGTGATTCGGGCGGCCTTGCCACTTCGGAGCAGTACTTC.